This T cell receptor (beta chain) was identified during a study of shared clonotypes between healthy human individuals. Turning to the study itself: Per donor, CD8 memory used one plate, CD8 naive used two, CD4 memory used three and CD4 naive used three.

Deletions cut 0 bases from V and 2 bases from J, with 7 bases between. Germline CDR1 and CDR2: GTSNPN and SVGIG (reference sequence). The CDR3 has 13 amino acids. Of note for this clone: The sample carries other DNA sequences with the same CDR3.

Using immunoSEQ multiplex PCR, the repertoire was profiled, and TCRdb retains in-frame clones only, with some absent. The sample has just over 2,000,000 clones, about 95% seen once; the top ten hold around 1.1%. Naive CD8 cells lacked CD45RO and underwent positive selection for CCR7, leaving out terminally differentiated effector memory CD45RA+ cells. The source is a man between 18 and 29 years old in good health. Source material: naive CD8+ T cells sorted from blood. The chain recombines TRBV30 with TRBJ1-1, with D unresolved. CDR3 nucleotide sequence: TGTGCCTGGAGTGTAGCAGGAAACACTGAAGCTTTCTTT. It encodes CAWSVAGNTEAFF.